Shown below are 21 T cell receptor beta chains from a single sample sequenced in a study of cytomegalovirus exposure and HLA in healthy donors (dated by TCRdb to the late 2010s). Receptor amplification or capture employed the immunoSEQ multiplex PCR assay. The multiplex PCR relied on a mix of 60 forward primers for TCR Vbeta segments and 13 reverse primers for TCR Jbeta segments. The table was pulled from immuneACCESS by TCRdb, which kept in-frame rearrangements only. Such tables lose some clones; where checked, under half of the loss comes from unresolved V genes, and the rest has no known cause. Recorded for this sample are about 170,000 clones; approximately 84% of them occurred a single time. The ten largest clones capture about 2.5% of the sample. Specimen: PBMCs. The receptors were gathered from a young man in good health and CMV-seropositive.

Worth noting for this clone: The identical CDR3 is also encoded by other nucleotide sequences in the sample. The V call is TRBV7-2, the J call TRBJ2-3; D remains ambiguous. V lost 5 bases to trimming and J lost 1 base, with 7 bases between them. This CDR3 spans 13 amino acids. Germline CDR1 is SGHTA and CDR2 is FQGNSA. CDR3 in DNA: TGTGCCAGCAGCCCACGCGGCACAGATACGCAGTATTTT. Translation: CASSPRGTDTQYF.

The chain has TRBV4-1 and TRBJ2-3; TRBD2 aligns across 10 bases. The V gene end was trimmed by 0 bases and the J gene end by 4 bases; junction bases not matched to a gene: 4. The CDR3 is 16 amino acids. CDR1 MGHRA and CDR2 YSYEKL come from the germline V gene. CDR3 amino acids: CASSQELAGLSDTQYF. The DNA for the CDR3 is TGCGCCAGCAGCCAAGAACTAGCGGGACTTTCAGATACGCAGTATTTT.

The chain uses TRBV4-1 and TRBJ2-1, with 11 bases aligning to TRBD2. After removal of 1 base from V and 4 bases from J, the junction contained 9 bases not matched to a gene. The germline V gene encodes CDR1 MGHRA and CDR2 YSYEKL. This CDR3 region has 18 residues. The CDR3: CASSQGETSGAFYNEQFF. The CDR3 DNA is TGCGCCAGCAGCCAAGGAGAGACTAGCGGGGCGTTTTACAATGAGCAGTTCTTC.

V and J are TRBV19 and TRBJ2-3; D call uncertain. Germline assignment: CDR1 LNHDA and CDR2 SQIVND (reference sequence). The ends were cut back, 7 bases at V and 6 bases at J, with 17 bases in the middle. This CDR3 spans 14 amino acids. The CDR3 coding sequence is TGTGCCAGTACGTTATCTCCGGTCGGGGATACGCAGTATTTT. Protein sequence: CASTLSPVGDTQYF.

This clone has only a few counts. The chain couples TRBV4-1 to TRBJ2-7, with D possibly being TRBD2 (6 bases). Germline CDR1 reads MGHRA; CDR2 reads YSYEKL. This CDR3 has 13 residues. V lost 1 base and J lost 4, with 8 bases in between. The CDR3: CASSQGSGYEQYV. The CDR3 bases are TGCGCCAGCAGCCAAGGGAGCGGGTACGAGCAGTACGTC.

The V gene is TRBV25-1, the J gene TRBJ1-1; the D is unclear. Germline lookup yields CDR1 MGHDK and CDR2 SYGVNS. This CDR3 is built from 12 residues. V shed 5 bases and J shed 1 base, with 5 bases lying between them. The CDR3 spells CASSLGNTEAFF. As DNA, the CDR3 is TGTGCCAGCAGTCTCGGGAACACTGAAGCTTTCTTT.

This chain connects TRBV5-6 to TRBJ2-1; 8 bases are shared with TRBD2. CDR1 is SGHDT, CDR2 YYEEEE, per germline. This CDR3 spans 17 amino acids. The V gene end was trimmed by 2 bases and the J gene end by 10 bases; junction bases not matched to a gene: 17. The CDR3 DNA reads as TGTGCCAGCAGCTTACTAATTCCGGGACTAGTTGAAGACGAGCAGTTCTTC. Its protein is CASSLLIPGLVEDEQFF.

The chain has TRBV19 and TRBJ2-6, with a tentative D call TRBD2 (6 bases). Trimming pared 3 bases from V and 0 bases from J, leaving 6 bases between. The germline CDR1 and CDR2 sequences are LNHDA and SQIVND (reference sequence). The CDR3 runs 15 residues. Here the CDR3 DNA reads TGTGCCAGTAGTATGGGGGGCTCTGGGGCCAACGTCCTGACTTTC. Protein sequence: CASSMGGSGANVLTF.

Concerning this clone: At one end, the junction sequence differs from germline, possibly due to a read error. Other nucleotide sequences in the sample specify the same CDR3. The J gene is TRBJ1-4, the V gene TRBV6-5, with D hard to call. Looked up from germline, CDR1 is MNHEY and CDR2 is SVGAGI. The CDR3 covers 13 residues. DNA of the CDR3: TGTGCTAGCAGTGCTGCTATTAATGAAAAACTGTTTTTT. It yields the protein CASSAAINEKLFF.

With respect to this clone: Additional DNA sequences in this sample encode the identical CDR3. CDR3 coding DNA: TGTGCCAGCAGTTTTACAGGGGAAGAGACCCAGTACTTC. It specifies CASSFTGEETQYF. V gene TRBV27 combines with J gene TRBJ2-5; TRBD1 matches 7 bases. The CDR3 extends over 13 amino acids. After removal of 3 bases from V and 3 bases from J, the junction contained 1 base not matched to a gene. Germline CDR1 is MNHEY and CDR2 is SMNVEV (reference sequence).

The V call is TRBV5-4, the J call TRBJ1-1; D possibly corresponds to TRBD1 (5 bases). This CDR3 spans 14 amino acids. CDR1 and CDR2 from the germline V gene are SGHNT and YYREEE (reference sequence). V lost 1 base to trimming and J lost 4 bases, with 11 bases between them. The CDR3 coding sequence is TGTGCCAGCAGCTTGTCCACAGGAGCCACTGAAGCTTTCTTT. The encoded protein is CASSLSTGATEAFF. The variable domain in full, completed from reference TRBV5-4 and TRBJ1-1, reads ETGVTQSPTHLIKTRGQQVTLRCSSQSGHNTVSWYQQALGQGPQFIFQYYREEENGRGNFPPRFSGLQFPNYSSELNVNALELDDSALYLCASSLSTGATEAFFGQGTRLTVV.

This clone was observed a handful of times. The chain carries TRBV27 and TRBJ1-1; no clear D gene. The V end lost 0 bases, the J end lost 4 bases, and 6 bases lay between the germline ends. This CDR3 region has 13 residues. Germline V gives CDR1 MNHEY, CDR2 SMNVEV (reference sequence). The CDR3 DNA reads TGTGCCAGCAGTTTATCGAGGAGCACTGAAGCTTTCTTT. This translates into CASSLSRSTEAFF.

This chain connects TRBV5-1 to TRBJ2-7; maybe TRBD1 (6 bases). CDR1 is SGHRS and CDR2 is YFSETQ in the germline V gene. The CDR3 consists of 14 residues. Trimming left V 4 bases short and J 2 bases short, with 13 bases between. The CDR3 reads CASSPGDRTYEQYV. CDR3 in DNA: TGCGCCAGCAGCCCAGGAGACAGGACCTACGAGCAGTACGTC.

In regard to this clone: A junction boundary mismatches the germline segment, possibly from a read error. The chain couples TRBV2 to TRBJ2-7; D gene ambiguous. This CDR3 is built from 13 residues. Looked up from germline, CDR1 is SNHLY and CDR2 is FYNNEI. DNA for the CDR3: TGTGCCAGCAGTGCCGGCCTCCGTAACGAGCGGTACTTC. It yields the protein CASSAGLRNERYF. The whole variable domain, remainder taken from reference TRBV2 and TRBJ2-7, is EPEVTQTPSHQVTQMGQEVILRCVPISNHLYFYWYRQILGQKVEFLVSFYNNEISEKSEIFDDQFSVERPDGSNFTLKIRSTKLEDSAMYFCASSAGLRNERYFGPGTRLTVT.

The V gene is TRBV19, the J gene TRBJ2-1; 10 bases fit TRBD2. The CDR3 extends over 15 amino acids. Losses at the gene ends were 5 bases for V and 7 bases for J; bases not matched to a gene: 8. Germline assignment: CDR1 LNHDA and CDR2 SQIVND (reference sequence). In DNA form, the CDR3 reads TGTGCCAGTAGTCCAGCGGGAGGGCCTAAGAATGAGCAGTTCTTC. Translation gives CASSPAGGPKNEQFF.

J is TRBJ1-5 and V is TRBV10-3; possible D gene TRBD1, 5 bases. The V gene's germline CDR1 is ENHRY and CDR2 SYGVKD. Trimming shortened V by 3 bases and J by 0 bases, and 9 bases separated the two germline ends. This CDR3 contains 15 residues. The CDR3 loop is CAISDGGGSNQPQHF. CDR3 sequence (DNA): TGTGCCATCAGTGATGGGGGGGGTAGCAATCAGCCCCAGCATTTT.

Worth noting for this clone: This CDR3 is also generated by other DNA sequences in the sample. This sequence joins TRBV29-1 and TRBJ2-5, with no clear D. Germline V gives CDR1 SQVTM, CDR2 ANQGSEA. This CDR3 is built from 13 residues. With 6 bases removed from V and 2 bases from J, the gap between germline ends came to 13 bases. The CDR3 loop is CSVRLRLQETQYF. The CDR3 nucleotides read TGCAGCGTCCGATTGCGCTTACAAGAGACCCAGTACTTC.

The chain combines TRBV7-2 with TRBJ2-2; no clear D gene. The CDR3 is 13 amino acids. Between the trimmed V and J ends, which lost 4 bases and 5 bases, there was a span of 8 bases. Per the germline V gene, CDR1 is SGHTA and CDR2 is FQGNSA. CDR3 DNA sequence: TGTGCCAGCAGCTCCCAACGGACCGGGGAGCTGTTTTTT. Translating gives CASSSQRTGELFF.

V gene TRBV27 combines with J gene TRBJ2-1; 8 positions match TRBD2. V lost 1 base, J lost 7 bases, and 12 bases stayed unmatched. The CDR3 runs 17 residues. CDR1 is MNHEY, CDR2 SMNVEV, per germline (reference sequence). The CDR3 here is CASSLLGAGGTRNEQFF. Written as DNA, the CDR3 is TGTGCCAGCAGTTTATTAGGTGCGGGAGGAACTCGAAATGAGCAGTTCTTC.

As regards this clone: One end of the junction does not line up with germline, which may come from a read error. The CDR3 DNA reads as TGTGCCAGCAGCGTATTATTATACCCCGGGGGGCTGTTTTTT. Its protein product is CASSVLLYPGGLFF. The chain joins TRBV9 to TRBJ2-2; a possible D gene is TRBD2 (6 bases). The CDR3 is 14 amino acids. Germline assignment: CDR1 SGDLS and CDR2 YYNGEE.

The chain recombines TRBV7-2 with TRBJ2-7, with a possible D match to TRBD1 (5 bases). In germline, CDR1 is SGHTA, CDR2 FQGNSA. V was trimmed by 4 bases and J by 2 bases, leaving 9 bases between them. This CDR3 has 13 residues. In nucleotides, the CDR3 is TGTGCCAGCAGCTCTCAGGGTCCCTACGAGCAGTACTTC. Residues: CASSSQGPYEQYF.